This T cell receptor (beta chain) is from a study of blood T cell repertoires in COVID-19. In the authors' workflow: Quantification of nucleated cells was approximated via reference gene primer amplification. The assay was immunoSEQ multiplex PCR, and TCRdb's table has in-frame clones only and misses some. The DNA was the basis for D and trimming; V, J and clone size are from that table. The sample has about 280,000 clones; around nine tenths are singletons. Enrollees, about 18 to 89 years old, lived in approximately 25 US areas. Categorization into cohorts depended on clinical history that participants reported. Recovery among Cohort 3 donors was established by two negative PCRs, clearance, or symptom resolution. The CDR3 is 15 residues long. The germline V gene has CDR1 LNHDA and CDR2 SQIVND (reference sequence). V was pared by 3 bases and J by 2 bases, with 11 bases between.

The sequencing input was PBMCs or T cells enriched from blood (not recorded which). This TCR was recovered from an older woman who had recovered from COVID-19. The rearrangement uses TRBV19 and TRBJ2-1; D is possibly TRBD1 (6 bases). The CDR3 loop reads CASSILGGAYNEQFF. For the CDR3, the DNA is TGTGCCAGTAGTATCTTAGGGGGTGCCTACAATGAGCAGTTCTTC. The variable domain in full, completed from reference TRBV19 and TRBJ2-1, reads DGGITQSPKYLFRKEGQNVTLSCEQNLNHDAMYWYRQDPGQGLRLIYYSQIVNDFQKGDIAEGYSVSREKKESFPLTVTSAQKNPTAFYLCASSILGGAYNEQFFGPGTRLTVL.